This T cell receptor beta chain was captured by sequencing in a study of blood T cell repertoires in COVID-19 (dated by TCRdb to 2018 to 2021). About the investigation overall: Collaborator samples came from the United States, Italy and Spain and covered acute and convalescent phases of COVID-19. The prospective study material was composed of cDNA or gDNA derived from T cells, B-cell-depleted T cells, or PBMCs. Subjects who had been exposed to COVID-19, were actively infected with it, or had recovered from it provided the deeply sampled blood TCRbeta repertoires that made up the dataset. The repertoires were released in a freely available public database intended as a resource for research on the immune response to SARS-CoV-2. Samples were obtained from the ongoing ImmuneRACE study (first 160 participants) and from 1,254 subjects provided by 6 global collaborators. A de-identified subject ID, COVID-19 status, age in years and sex were almost always included in the sample metadata. HLA class I and class II types, where available, came from metadata supplied by the sample provider rather than from assay-based typing.

Here is what the overall study found, with its caveats: The quantity of clinical and demographic metadata differed by source and by participant and was supplied without curation.

Whole blood was collected in K2EDTA tubes by collaborating institutions according to the institutions' own protocols. Collaborator samples were shipped for TCRbeta analysis as frozen whole blood, isolated PBMCs, or DNA extracted from either sample type. TCRbeta CDR3 regions were amplified from genomic DNA by means of the immunoSEQ Assay, a bias-controlled multiplex PCR. Per the original workflow: Within the assay, amplification of reference gene primers was used to estimate how many nucleated cells each sample contained. To quantify the absolute abundance of each unique TCRbeta CDR3 rearrangement, sequence reads were collapsed and filtered. For each sample, productive Simpson clonality was calculated as the square root of Simpson's diversity index across productive rearrangements. TCRdb obtained this table from immuneACCESS and retained in-frame rearrangements with V and J assigned. These tables miss some clones; where compared with another copy, unresolved V genes account for less than half of the shortfall, and the remainder is unexplained. The DNA gave D and trimming, while V, J and clone size come from that table. The sample has about 59,000 clones on record, 65% to 80% of them singletons. The ten largest clones represent 3% to 3.5% of the sample.

On this clone: Its antigen is not yet known. Base qualities are missing; no much larger clone stands one base away.

This sequence was found in a man in his sixties with acute or convalescent COVID-19. The specimen sequenced was peripheral blood.

The CDR3 here reads CASSRQGGGQPQHF. The sequenced DNA is TGTGCCAGTAGTAGACAGGGGGGGGGACAGCCCCAGCATTTT. The chain is assembled from TRBV19 and TRBJ1-5; 9 bases in the junction line up with TRBD1. V has 4 bases trimmed and J has 7 bases trimmed; junction bases matching no gene number 5. Reading from cysteine to phenylalanine, the CDR3 counts 14 amino acids. Solely the CDR3 DNA is kept, with 42 bases framed from the first base. The germline V gene (reference sequence) specifies LNHDA as CDR1 and SQIVND as CDR2.